One T cell receptor (beta chain) is described in this entry. Its cognate antigen is unknown. The data derive from a study of T cells in Graves' hyperthyroidism and ophthalmopathy. Amplified TCR beta CDR3 regions came from RNA transcripts. First-round RT-PCR with HTBI primers amplified the TCR CDR3 region. TCRdb called the multiplex PCR reads again in MiXCR, with one record for every CDR3 protein. The repertoire consists of about 700,000 distinct CDR3 sequences, with nearly 45% occurring once and the leading ten covering under 8%. The CDR3 is made up of 15 amino acids. Trimming at V came to 8 bases and at J to 4 bases, leaving 12 bases not matched to a gene. Germline loops: CDR1 DFQATT, CDR2 SNEGSKA (reference sequence). General study points: Stable hyperthyroidism was told apart from ophthalmopathy by a model built on 13 V-J features.

The V call is TRBV20-1, the J call TRBJ1-2; 11 nucleotides line up with TRBD1. This sequence was found in an adult man with Graves' disease, either hyperthyroidism or ophthalmopathy (not recorded which). What was sequenced was peripheral blood or thyroid tissue (not recorded which). The CDR3, as DNA: TGCAGTCTTATTCATCCCGGGACAGGGGGCTATGGCTACACCTTC. It specifies CSLIHPGTGGYGYTF.